The rows below give T cell receptor beta chains drawn from one sample of a study of molecular identifiers for immune sequencing clone quantification. MiXCR was run by TCRdb on the PCR reads, yielding one entry per CDR3 protein. The sample lists about 36,000 distinct CDR3 sequences, 15% to 20% occurring once. Sample: naive CD8+ T cells from blood, with Jurkat cell RNA spiked in. The receptor source for this set is a human donor in good health. Some libraries in this study had Jurkat cell RNA spiked in. Both conserved end residues are part of each CDR3. D genes are given only for firm matches. A row's size may be missing; if present it is once, few, many or a size class.

CDR3nt: TGCAGCGTTGAGCGACAGGGGACCTACGAGCAGTACTTC; CDR3aa: CSVERQGTYEQYF; j_gene: TRBJ2-7; abundance: few; v_gene: TRBV29-1; d_gene: TRBD1
CDR3nt: TGTGCCAGCAGGCCGGGACAGGGGGCGTACGAGCAGTACTTC; CDR3aa: CASRPGQGAYEQYF; j_gene: TRBJ2-7; abundance: many; v_gene: TRBV6-5; d_gene: TRBD1
CDR3nt: TGTGCCAGCACCGTGGGCGGGCGGACAGATACGCAGTATTTT; CDR3aa: CASTVGGRTDTQYF; j_gene: TRBJ2-3; abundance: many; v_gene: TRBV12-3/TRBV12-4; d_gene: .
CDR3nt: TGCAGTGCTACCCTAGCGGGAGGGCCGGTCCGCGAGCAGTACTTC; CDR3aa: CSATLAGGPVREQYF; j_gene: TRBJ2-7; abundance: .; v_gene: TRBV20-1; d_gene: TRBD2
CDR3nt: TGTGCCAGCAGTGTTAGGGGGCGGTCGGTCAATGAGCAGTTCTTC; CDR3aa: CASSVRGRSVNEQFF; j_gene: TRBJ2-1; abundance: few; v_gene: TRBV12-3/TRBV12-4; d_gene: TRBD1
CDR3nt: TGTGCCACCAGCAGAGCGGACCAGGGGGCAGATACGCAGTATTTT; CDR3aa: CATSRADQGADTQYF; j_gene: TRBJ2-3; abundance: many; v_gene: TRBV15; d_gene: TRBD1
CDR3nt: TGTGCCAGCAGTCCCCTTCGGGGACAGGGCGTATTCGAGCAGTACTTC; CDR3aa: CASSPLRGQGVFEQYF; j_gene: TRBJ2-7; abundance: many; v_gene: TRBV28; d_gene: TRBD1
CDR3nt: TGTGCCAGCAGTTACCAAGAGACCCAGTACTTC; CDR3aa: CASSYQETQYF; j_gene: TRBJ2-5; abundance: medium-sized; v_gene: TRBV27; d_gene: .
CDR3nt: TGTGCCAGCAGCACAGGGGGGGAAGAGACCCAGTACTTC; CDR3aa: CASSTGGEETQYF; j_gene: TRBJ2-5; abundance: few; v_gene: TRBV11-2; d_gene: .
CDR3nt: TGTGCCAGCAGCTTTAGGCCGCCCTACGAGCAGTACTTC; CDR3aa: CASSFRPPYEQYF; j_gene: TRBJ2-7; abundance: many; v_gene: TRBV7-9; d_gene: .
CDR3nt: TGCAGTGCTGCCACGGGACTAGCGACCTACGAGCAGTACTTC; CDR3aa: CSAATGLATYEQYF; j_gene: TRBJ2-7; abundance: many; v_gene: TRBV20-1; d_gene: TRBD2
CDR3nt: TGTGCCAGCAGCGTAGGCGGGACAGAGTGGTACGAGCAGTACTTC; CDR3aa: CASSVGGTEWYEQYF; j_gene: TRBJ2-7; abundance: many; v_gene: TRBV9; d_gene: .
CDR3nt: TGTGCCAGCAGCCCTCCCAATAACAATGAGCAGTTCTTC; CDR3aa: CASSPPNNNEQFF; j_gene: TRBJ2-1; abundance: .; v_gene: TRBV7-9; d_gene: .
CDR3nt: TGTGCCAGTAGTATTGGGGGAGGCTATGGAAATGAGCAGTTCTTC; CDR3aa: CASSIGGGYGNEQFF; j_gene: TRBJ2-1; abundance: many; v_gene: TRBV19; d_gene: .
CDR3nt: TGTGCCAGCAGCGGAGTAGCGCTTTCCTACAATGAGCAGTTCTTC; CDR3aa: CASSGVALSYNEQFF; j_gene: TRBJ2-1; abundance: .; v_gene: TRBV25-1; d_gene: .
CDR3nt: TGCAGTGCTAGTGGGTCGGAAACCTACGAGCAGTACTTC; CDR3aa: CSASGSETYEQYF; j_gene: TRBJ2-7; abundance: .; v_gene: TRBV20-1; d_gene: .
CDR3nt: TGTGCCAGCAGCGCCACTAGCGGGAGGTACAATGAGCAGTTCTTC; CDR3aa: CASSATSGRYNEQFF; j_gene: TRBJ2-1; abundance: many; v_gene: TRBV7-3; d_gene: TRBD2
CDR3nt: TGTGCCAGCAGCTTCCTAGCGGGAGGTACAGATACGCAGTATTTT; CDR3aa: CASSFLAGGTDTQYF; j_gene: TRBJ2-3; abundance: .; v_gene: TRBV7-6; d_gene: TRBD2
CDR3nt: TGCAGTGCTAGAGATGTAACCATGAACACTGAAGCTTTCTTT; CDR3aa: CSARDVTMNTEAFF; j_gene: TRBJ1-1; abundance: few; v_gene: TRBV20-1; d_gene: .
CDR3nt: TGTGCCAGTAGTATAACGACAGGTGGAAGTTGGGCCTACGAGCAGTACTTC; CDR3aa: CASSITTGGSWAYEQYF; j_gene: TRBJ2-7; abundance: .; v_gene: TRBV19; d_gene: .
CDR3nt: TGTGCCAGCAGTTTGGAGCCTAGCGGGAAAAACAGAGATACGCAGTATTTT; CDR3aa: CASSLEPSGKNRDTQYF; j_gene: TRBJ2-3; abundance: many; v_gene: TRBV28; d_gene: TRBD2
CDR3nt: TGCAGCGTCCGTGACAGCATGAACACTGAAGCTTTCTTT; CDR3aa: CSVRDSMNTEAFF; j_gene: TRBJ1-1; abundance: .; v_gene: TRBV29-1; d_gene: .
CDR3nt: TGCGCCAGCAGCCAAGATGAGGGGCGGTATGAGGCCCAGTACTTC; CDR3aa: CASSQDEGRYEAQYF; j_gene: TRBJ2-5; abundance: .; v_gene: TRBV4-3; d_gene: .
CDR3nt: TGTGCCAGCAGCACAACTAGGAGCTCCTACAATGAGCAGTTCTTC; CDR3aa: CASSTTRSSYNEQFF; j_gene: TRBJ2-1; abundance: .; v_gene: TRBV7-9; d_gene: .
CDR3nt: TGCGCCAGCAGCCCCGGACAGGGTCAGTACGAGCAGTACTTC; CDR3aa: CASSPGQGQYEQYF; j_gene: TRBJ2-7; abundance: .; v_gene: TRBV4-1; d_gene: TRBD1
CDR3nt: TGTGCCAGCAGGTCTGGAGAAGCCTCCTACAATGAGCAGTTCTTC; CDR3aa: CASRSGEASYNEQFF; j_gene: TRBJ2-1; abundance: .; v_gene: TRBV5-8; d_gene: .
CDR3nt: TGCGCCAGCAGCTTGTGGGGGGGGGACGACTCCAAGCAGTACTTC; CDR3aa: CASSLWGGDDSKQYF; j_gene: TRBJ2-7; abundance: .; v_gene: TRBV5-1; d_gene: TRBD2
CDR3nt: TGCAGCGTGTTCCAAGGGGGCGCGGGGACTGAAGCTTTCTTT; CDR3aa: CSVFQGGAGTEAFF; j_gene: TRBJ1-1; abundance: many; v_gene: TRBV29-1; d_gene: TRBD1
CDR3nt: TGTGCCAGCAGCGTCGGGAGCGGCGGAGAGACCCAGTACTTC; CDR3aa: CASSVGSGGETQYF; j_gene: TRBJ2-5; abundance: many; v_gene: TRBV9; d_gene: .
CDR3nt: TGTGCCAGCACCGACACCTACACCGGGGAGCTGTTTTTT; CDR3aa: CASTDTYTGELFF; j_gene: TRBJ2-2; abundance: medium-sized; v_gene: TRBV6-2/TRBV6-3; d_gene: .
CDR3nt: TGTGCCAGCAGTGCAAGACTAGCGGTGTACAATGAGCAGTTCTTC; CDR3aa: CASSARLAVYNEQFF; j_gene: TRBJ2-1; abundance: .; v_gene: TRBV27; d_gene: TRBD2
CDR3nt: TGTGCCAGCAGTTACGGGACTAGCGGGACCTACGAGCAGTACTTC; CDR3aa: CASSYGTSGTYEQYF; j_gene: TRBJ2-7; abundance: many; v_gene: TRBV6-5; d_gene: TRBD2
CDR3nt: TGTGCCAGCAGCTCCGGGACTTCGAGGGAGCAGTACTTC; CDR3aa: CASSSGTSREQYF; j_gene: TRBJ2-7; abundance: many; v_gene: TRBV7-9; d_gene: .
CDR3nt: TGTGCCAGTAGTGTCCTGACAGGCCGGGAGCAGTTCTTC; CDR3aa: CASSVLTGREQFF; j_gene: TRBJ2-1; abundance: .; v_gene: TRBV19; d_gene: .
CDR3nt: TGTGCCAGCAGCTACGGAGGCCCCTACAATGAGCAGTTCTTC; CDR3aa: CASSYGGPYNEQFF; j_gene: TRBJ2-1; abundance: medium-sized; v_gene: TRBV6-6; d_gene: .
CDR3nt: TGTGCCAGCAGGGAGGGAAACACCATATATTTT; CDR3aa: CASREGNTIYF; j_gene: TRBJ1-3; abundance: many; v_gene: TRBV28; d_gene: .
CDR3nt: TGCGCCAGCAGCCACGGACAGTACACCGGGGAGCTGTTTTTT; CDR3aa: CASSHGQYTGELFF; j_gene: TRBJ2-2; abundance: few; v_gene: TRBV4-1; d_gene: .
CDR3nt: TGTGCCAGCAGCCTCGGGACAGCTCTTTATGGCTACACCTTC; CDR3aa: CASSLGTALYGYTF; j_gene: TRBJ1-2; abundance: many; v_gene: TRBV7-9; d_gene: TRBD1
CDR3nt: TGTGCCAGCAGCTTGGGGGACGGGAGACAATACGAGCAGTACTTC; CDR3aa: CASSLGDGRQYEQYF; j_gene: TRBJ2-7; abundance: .; v_gene: TRBV5-6; d_gene: .
CDR3nt: TGCGCCAGCAGCCAAGGTGGTGTATCGGGGCGGTACTTC; CDR3aa: CASSQGGVSGRYF; j_gene: TRBJ2-7; abundance: .; v_gene: TRBV4-3; d_gene: .
CDR3nt: TGTGCCAGCAGCGGGGACATACCCAATGAGCAGTTCTTC; CDR3aa: CASSGDIPNEQFF; j_gene: TRBJ2-1; abundance: many; v_gene: TRBV13; d_gene: .
CDR3nt: TGTGCCAGCAGCTTGAGCAGCAATCAGCCCCAGCATTTT; CDR3aa: CASSLSSNQPQHF; j_gene: TRBJ1-5; abundance: few; v_gene: TRBV7-9; d_gene: .
CDR3nt: TGTGCCAGCAGCCTCGGACAGGCAACTAATGAAAAATTGTTTTTT; CDR3aa: CASSLGQATNEKLFF; j_gene: TRBJ1-4; abundance: .; v_gene: TRBV5-5; d_gene: TRBD1
CDR3nt: TGTGCCAGCAGCGACACAGGGGGCGCTGAGGATGAGCAGTTCTTC; CDR3aa: CASSDTGGAEDEQFF; j_gene: TRBJ2-1; abundance: many; v_gene: TRBV2; d_gene: TRBD1
CDR3nt: TGTGCCAGCCGGGACAACTCTGGAAACACCATATATTTT; CDR3aa: CASRDNSGNTIYF; j_gene: TRBJ1-3; abundance: many; v_gene: TRBV12-3/TRBV12-4; d_gene: .
CDR3nt: TGTGCCAGCAGGATCGACACCTTGGGCCAAGAGACCCAGTACTTC; CDR3aa: CASRIDTLGQETQYF; j_gene: TRBJ2-5; abundance: many; v_gene: TRBV6-5; d_gene: .
CDR3nt: TGTGCCAGCAGCTTCGGCTTTGGCCTATACAATGAGCAGTTCTTC; CDR3aa: CASSFGFGLYNEQFF; j_gene: TRBJ2-1; abundance: .; v_gene: TRBV7-6; d_gene: .
CDR3nt: TGTGCCAGCAGTTTAGGGGGTTTTGTCGGAGAGACCCAGTACTTC; CDR3aa: CASSLGGFVGETQYF; j_gene: TRBJ2-5; abundance: .; v_gene: TRBV28; d_gene: .
CDR3nt: TGTGCCAGTAAGTCGGGACTAGCGGGAATCACGAACACCGGGGAGCTGTTTTTT; CDR3aa: CASKSGLAGITNTGELFF; j_gene: TRBJ2-2; abundance: many; v_gene: TRBV7-9; d_gene: TRBD2
CDR3nt: TGCAGTGCCAATCTAGCGGAAGCCTCCTACGAGCAGTACTTC; CDR3aa: CSANLAEASYEQYF; j_gene: TRBJ2-7; abundance: many; v_gene: TRBV20-1; d_gene: TRBD2
CDR3nt: TGTGCCAGCAGCGAATTACTAGCGGGAGCCTCAGATACGCAGTATTTT; CDR3aa: CASSELLAGASDTQYF; j_gene: TRBJ2-3; abundance: many; v_gene: TRBV7-2; d_gene: TRBD2
CDR3nt: TGTGCCAGCTCACCAGGGTGGCCAGACCCGAGCTCCTACAATGAGCAGTTCTTC; CDR3aa: CASSPGWPDPSSYNEQFF; j_gene: TRBJ2-1; abundance: few; v_gene: TRBV18; d_gene: .
CDR3nt: TGTGCCAGCAGCGAGGGGACAGGGGTAGCCAAAAACATTCAGTACTTC; CDR3aa: CASSEGTGVAKNIQYF; j_gene: TRBJ2-4; abundance: many; v_gene: TRBV9; d_gene: TRBD1
CDR3nt: TGTGCCAGCTCACCACTAGCGGGAGTGAATGAGCAGTTCTTC; CDR3aa: CASSPLAGVNEQFF; j_gene: TRBJ2-1; abundance: few; v_gene: TRBV18; d_gene: TRBD2
CDR3nt: TGCAGTGCCCCCGACCGTGGGCGGGAGACCCAGTACTTC; CDR3aa: CSAPDRGRETQYF; j_gene: TRBJ2-5; abundance: many; v_gene: TRBV20-1; d_gene: .
CDR3nt: TGTGCCAGCAGTAAAGGAGCCACAGATACGCAGTATTTT; CDR3aa: CASSKGATDTQYF; j_gene: TRBJ2-3; abundance: .; v_gene: TRBV6-2/TRBV6-3; d_gene: .
CDR3nt: TGTGCCAGCAGCCAGAGGGACTACGAGCAGTACTTC; CDR3aa: CASSQRDYEQYF; j_gene: TRBJ2-7; abundance: .; v_gene: TRBV13; d_gene: .
CDR3nt: TGCGCCAGCAGCCAAGCTCGCAACACCGGGGAGCTGTTTTTT; CDR3aa: CASSQARNTGELFF; j_gene: TRBJ2-2; abundance: many; v_gene: TRBV4-3; d_gene: .
CDR3nt: TGTGCCAGCAGTGCTAGCGGGAGCTCCTACAATGAGCAGTTCTTC; CDR3aa: CASSASGSSYNEQFF; j_gene: TRBJ2-1; abundance: few; v_gene: TRBV14; d_gene: TRBD2
CDR3nt: TGTGCCAGCAAAGACAGATTAGCCGGGGAGCTGTTTTTT; CDR3aa: CASKDRLAGELFF; j_gene: TRBJ2-2; abundance: many; v_gene: TRBV6-2/TRBV6-3; d_gene: .